These 27 T cell receptor beta chains were all obtained from the same sample, sequenced in a study of cytomegalovirus exposure and HLA in healthy donors. PCR primers comprised 60 Vbeta and 13 Jbeta primers. Generated by immunoSEQ multiplex PCR, the TCRdb table keeps only in-frame clones and is missing some. The sample lists some 110,000 clones, under 80% occurring once. Sequencing was carried out using PBMCs. Every receptor here comes from an older woman in good health and CMV-seropositive.

The chain joins TRBV6-5 to TRBJ2-1, with 8 bases matching TRBD1. In germline, CDR1 is MNHEY, CDR2 SVGAGI. V lost 6 bases and J lost 5; bases outside the gene matches: 6. The CDR3 runs 14 residues. The CDR3 loop reads CASSWDRTHNEQFF. The CDR3 DNA reads TGTGCCAGCAGCTGGGACAGGACACACAATGAGCAGTTCTTC.

The genes are TRBV12-5 and TRBJ2-3, with 7 nucleotides matching TRBD1. CDR1 is LGHNT and CDR2 is FRNRAP in the germline V gene. V was clipped by 1 base and J by 2 bases; unmatched bases: 3. This CDR3 has 15 residues. In nucleotides, the CDR3 is TGTGCTAGTGGTTTGGAGGACAGGAACACAGATACGCAGTATTTT. It yields the protein CASGLEDRNTDTQYF.

This clone was detected once. J is TRBJ2-3 and V is TRBV6-5; D may be TRBD2 (5 bases). The CDR3 is 14 residues long. CDR1 is MNHEY and CDR2 is SVGAGI in the germline V gene. The V end lost 4 bases, the J end lost 1 base, and 9 bases lay between the germline ends. The CDR3: CASSLRAGTDTQYF. The CDR3 DNA reads as TGTGCCAGCAGTTTAAGAGCGGGCACAGATACGCAGTATTTT.

This clone was seen a handful of times. The chain recombines TRBV9 with TRBJ2-3, with 7 bases identical to TRBD2. After removal of 0 bases from V and 2 bases from J, the junction contained 6 bases not matched to a gene. There are 16 residues in the CDR3. From germline, CDR1 is SGDLS and CDR2 YYNGEE. The DNA of the CDR3 is TGTGCCAGCAGCGTAGGGGCTAGCGGATACACAGATACGCAGTATTTT. This encodes CASSVGASGYTDTQYF.

CDR3 in DNA: TGTGCCAGTAGTGGCCAGGCAAACATTGGTACGCAGTATTTT. It specifies CASSGQANIGTQYF. The chain has TRBV19 and TRBJ2-3, with no clear D. The CDR3 consists of 14 residues. Trimming removed 5 bases from V and 8 bases from J, with 17 bases in between. The germline CDR1 and CDR2 sequences are LNHDA and SQIVND (reference sequence).

This clone has a single count. V is TRBV4-3 and J is TRBJ1-1; the D is unclear. This CDR3 comprises 16 residues. V shed 1 base and J shed 1 base, with 13 bases lying between them. Germline V gene lookup returns CDR1 LGHNA and CDR2 YSLEER. The CDR3 is CASSQGLTIRNTEAFF. The CDR3 bases are TGCGCCAGCAGCCAAGGCCTGACAATTCGGAACACTGAAGCTTTCTTT.

A note on this clone: A junction boundary mismatches the germline segment, possibly from a read error. This rearrangement joins TRBV6-5 to TRBJ1-1; D ambiguous. The V gene's germline CDR1 is MNHEY and CDR2 SVGAGI. CDR3 length: 15 residues. The CDR3 region has the DNA TGTGCTAGCAGTTACTCCTCAAGGAGTGCCACTGAAGCTTTCTTT. Its translation: CASSYSSRSATEAFF.

The rearrangement links TRBV15 to TRBJ2-3; D is perhaps TRBD1 (5 bases). CDR3 length equals 18 residues. V was shortened by 1 base and J by 1 base, with 18 bases between the two germline ends. The germline V gene encodes CDR1 LNHNV and CDR2 YYDKDF (reference sequence). CDR3 sequence (DNA): TGTGCCACCAGCAGAGGCCCGGACACTCGGGTGGGCACAGATACGCAGTATTTT. Amino acid sequence: CATSRGPDTRVGTDTQYF.

V is TRBV21-1 and J is TRBJ1-2; the D call TRBD1 from the table was never checked on the DNA. TRBV21-1 is termed a pseudogene. This CDR3 is 11 amino acids long. The CDR3, as DNA: TGTGCCAGACGCTTACATTATGGCTACACCTTC. Its protein is CARRLHYGYTF.

J is TRBJ2-7 and V is TRBV6-1, with 8 nucleotides matching TRBD1. This CDR3 is 15 amino acids long. V dropped 2 bases and J dropped 2; count of bases not matched to a gene: 5. Germline V gene lookup returns CDR1 MNHNS and CDR2 SASEGT. DNA of the CDR3: TGTGCCAGCAGTGAATGGGGGACAGGAACCTACGAGCAGTACTTC. Protein product: CASSEWGTGTYEQYF.

The chain links TRBV6-5 to TRBJ2-3; 8 positions agree with TRBD2. This CDR3 has 14 residues. V was clipped by 8 bases and J by 4 bases; unmatched bases: 8. CDR1 and CDR2 (germline): MNHEY, SVGAGI. The CDR3 reads CASRSGGNPDTQYF. The CDR3 coding sequence is TGTGCCAGCCGGAGCGGGGGTAACCCAGATACGCAGTATTTT.

V and J are TRBV6-5 and TRBJ2-1; 8 bases are shared with TRBD2. The CDR3 loop spans 14 amino acids. V was pared by 4 bases and J by 1 base, with 0 bases of the junction left unmatched. CDR1 MNHEY and CDR2 SVGAGI come from the germline V gene. CDR3 loop: CASSSGGSYNEQFF. In DNA form, the CDR3 reads TGTGCCAGCAGTTCGGGGGGGTCCTACAATGAGCAGTTCTTC.

Only a few counts were recorded for this clone. The V call is TRBV5-6, the J call TRBJ1-1; the D gene is possibly TRBD1 (6 bases). The CDR3 is made up of 16 amino acids. The germline CDR1 and CDR2 sequences are SGHDT and YYEEEE. V lost 2 bases to trimming and J lost 2 bases, with 16 bases between them. CDR3: CASSLESHRANTEAFF. The CDR3 nucleotides read TGTGCCAGCAGCTTAGAGTCCCACAGGGCCAACACTGAAGCTTTCTTT.

The chain couples TRBV27 to TRBJ1-2, with a tentative D call TRBD1 (5 bases). Trimming took off 1 base at V and 0 bases at J, with 12 bases between the two ends. Germline V CDR1 and CDR2: MNHEY, SMNVEV (reference sequence). The CDR3 has 16 amino acids. In DNA form, the CDR3 reads TGTGCCAGCAGTTTATTACCCGGACAAACTAACTATGGCTACACCTTC. Translating gives CASSLLPGQTNYGYTF.

The chain joins TRBV10-2 to TRBJ1-2, with a possible D match to TRBD1 (5 bases). V shed 4 bases and J shed 7 bases, with 13 bases lying between them. Germline-derived CDR1 and CDR2 are WSHSY and SAAADI. The CDR3 covers 13 residues. CDR3 DNA: TGCGCCAGCAGTGCGACGACAGCGATTGGCTACACCTTC. It yields the protein CASSATTAIGYTF.

The genes are TRBV7-6 and TRBJ2-2; 9 nucleotides align to TRBD1. CDR1 and CDR2 from the germline V gene are SGHVS and FNYEAQ. This CDR3 region has 13 residues. The V gene end was trimmed by 9 bases and the J gene end by 7 bases; junction bases not matched to a gene: 6. CDR3 nucleotides: TGTGCCAGTAGACAGGGGGATAGCGGGGAGCTGTTTTTT. Its translation: CASRQGDSGELFF.

The table lists this clone with a few counts. The genes are TRBV5-4 and TRBJ2-2; tentative D call: TRBD2 (5 bases). V lost 0 bases and J lost 6, with 9 bases in between. The CDR3 extends over 14 amino acids. Germline V CDR1 and CDR2: SGHNT, YYREEE (reference sequence). Here the CDR3 reads CASSLGAGAGELFF. The DNA of the CDR3 is TGTGCCAGCAGCTTGGGTGCGGGTGCCGGGGAGCTGTTTTTT.

The rearrangement joins TRBV2 to TRBJ1-2, with D possibly matching TRBD1 (6 bases). Germline-derived CDR1 and CDR2 are SNHLY and FYNNEI. The V gene lost 4 bases and the J gene lost 4 bases, with 10 bases spanning the gap. The CDR3 is 13 amino acids. The CDR3 DNA reads as TGTGCCAGCAGTGTGGGGGCAGGCTATGGCTACACCTTC. Translated: CASSVGAGYGYTF.

The rearrangement links TRBV7-2 to TRBJ1-4; the D is unclear. The V gene lost 5 bases and the J gene lost 0 bases, with 10 bases spanning the gap. From germline, CDR1 is SGHTA and CDR2 FQGNSA. The CDR3 is 15 residues long. The CDR3 region is CASSPGSTTNEKLFF. The CDR3 coding sequence is TGTGCCAGCAGCCCCGGGAGCACAACTAATGAAAAACTGTTTTTT.

The genes are TRBV9 and TRBJ2-3, with 9 bases fitting TRBD2. The CDR3 is made up of 16 amino acids. The germline CDR1 and CDR2 sequences are SGDLS and YYNGEE. V lost 3 bases, J lost 3 bases, and 8 bases stayed unmatched. CDR3 nucleotide sequence: TGTGCCAGCAGCGCCTCCACTAGCGGGCCTACAGATACGCAGTATTTT. It yields the protein CASSASTSGPTDTQYF.

The rearrangement links TRBV15 to TRBJ2-1, with 9 positions matching TRBD2. The germline gives CDR1 LNHNV, CDR2 YYDKDF (reference sequence). Trimming cost V 0 bases and J 5 bases; bases outside gene matches: 14. The CDR3 has 19 amino acids. The CDR3 reads CATSRERGGRVQWNNEQFF. CDR3 coding DNA: TGTGCCACCAGCAGAGAGAGGGGCGGGAGGGTCCAATGGAACAATGAGCAGTTCTTC.

V usage is TRBV19 and J usage is TRBJ1-2, with 7 bases fitting TRBD1. The CDR3 loop spans 14 amino acids. CDR1 and CDR2 (germline): LNHDA, SQIVND (reference sequence). The V segment lost 5 bases and the J segment 2 bases; nucleotides outside the gene matches: 5. The CDR3 loop is CASSFSTGNYGYTF. The CDR3 DNA is TGTGCCAGTAGTTTTTCGACAGGGAACTATGGCTACACCTTC.

CDR3 coding DNA: TGTGCCAGCAGCCGCCCAGGGGGTCGGCAGCCCCAGCATTTT. Protein sequence: CASSRPGGRQPQHF. The chain recombines TRBV21-1 with TRBJ1-5; whether TRBD1, the table's D call, matches the DNA was not checked. TRBV21-1 is a pseudogene segment. The CDR3 totals 14 residues.

The chain uses TRBV5-1 and TRBJ1-2; 12 bases agree with TRBD1. After removal of 3 bases from V and 1 base from J, the junction contained 10 bases not matched to a gene. The CDR3 has 18 amino acids. Germline V gene data show CDR1 as SGHRS and CDR2 as YFSETQ. CDR3 sequence: CASSSDPGQGANNYGYTF. CDR3 DNA sequence: TGCGCCAGCAGCTCCGACCCGGGACAGGGGGCGAATAACTATGGCTACACCTTC.

The rearrangement links TRBV19 to TRBJ1-3, with a possible D match to TRBD1 (6 bases). This CDR3 spans 15 amino acids. Trimming took off 3 bases at V and 2 bases at J, with 11 bases between the two ends. CDR1 is LNHDA, CDR2 SQIVND, per germline (reference sequence). CDR3 sequence: CASSILGATGNTIYF. CDR3 sequence (DNA): TGTGCCAGTAGTATCTTGGGGGCCACTGGAAACACCATATATTTT.

The rearrangement joins TRBV15 to TRBJ1-4; D is unclear. Germline V gene data show CDR1 as LNHNV and CDR2 as YYDKDF (reference sequence). The CDR3 runs 17 residues. Deletions cut 0 bases from V and 0 bases from J, with 11 bases between. In DNA form, the CDR3 reads TGTGCCACCAGCAGAGATGGAGGGAGTGCAACTAATGAAAAACTGTTTTTT. The encoded protein is CATSRDGGSATNEKLFF. Drawing the rest from reference TRBV15 and TRBJ1-4, the complete variable domain is DAMVIQNPRYQVTQFGKPVTLSCSQTLNHNVMYWYQQKSSQAPKLLFHYYDKDFNNEADTPDNFQSRRPNTSFCFLDIRSPGLGDTAMYLCATSRDGGSATNEKLFFGSGTQLSVL.

The chain combines TRBV4-1 with TRBJ1-2, with D perhaps TRBD1 (5 bases). In germline, CDR1 is MGHRA, CDR2 YSYEKL. This CDR3 contains 13 residues. V was cut by 1 base and J by 5 bases, with 8 bases left in between. The CDR3 DNA is TGCGCCAGCAGCCAAGGGGGCGGTTATGGCTACACCTTC. It yields the protein CASSQGGGYGYTF.